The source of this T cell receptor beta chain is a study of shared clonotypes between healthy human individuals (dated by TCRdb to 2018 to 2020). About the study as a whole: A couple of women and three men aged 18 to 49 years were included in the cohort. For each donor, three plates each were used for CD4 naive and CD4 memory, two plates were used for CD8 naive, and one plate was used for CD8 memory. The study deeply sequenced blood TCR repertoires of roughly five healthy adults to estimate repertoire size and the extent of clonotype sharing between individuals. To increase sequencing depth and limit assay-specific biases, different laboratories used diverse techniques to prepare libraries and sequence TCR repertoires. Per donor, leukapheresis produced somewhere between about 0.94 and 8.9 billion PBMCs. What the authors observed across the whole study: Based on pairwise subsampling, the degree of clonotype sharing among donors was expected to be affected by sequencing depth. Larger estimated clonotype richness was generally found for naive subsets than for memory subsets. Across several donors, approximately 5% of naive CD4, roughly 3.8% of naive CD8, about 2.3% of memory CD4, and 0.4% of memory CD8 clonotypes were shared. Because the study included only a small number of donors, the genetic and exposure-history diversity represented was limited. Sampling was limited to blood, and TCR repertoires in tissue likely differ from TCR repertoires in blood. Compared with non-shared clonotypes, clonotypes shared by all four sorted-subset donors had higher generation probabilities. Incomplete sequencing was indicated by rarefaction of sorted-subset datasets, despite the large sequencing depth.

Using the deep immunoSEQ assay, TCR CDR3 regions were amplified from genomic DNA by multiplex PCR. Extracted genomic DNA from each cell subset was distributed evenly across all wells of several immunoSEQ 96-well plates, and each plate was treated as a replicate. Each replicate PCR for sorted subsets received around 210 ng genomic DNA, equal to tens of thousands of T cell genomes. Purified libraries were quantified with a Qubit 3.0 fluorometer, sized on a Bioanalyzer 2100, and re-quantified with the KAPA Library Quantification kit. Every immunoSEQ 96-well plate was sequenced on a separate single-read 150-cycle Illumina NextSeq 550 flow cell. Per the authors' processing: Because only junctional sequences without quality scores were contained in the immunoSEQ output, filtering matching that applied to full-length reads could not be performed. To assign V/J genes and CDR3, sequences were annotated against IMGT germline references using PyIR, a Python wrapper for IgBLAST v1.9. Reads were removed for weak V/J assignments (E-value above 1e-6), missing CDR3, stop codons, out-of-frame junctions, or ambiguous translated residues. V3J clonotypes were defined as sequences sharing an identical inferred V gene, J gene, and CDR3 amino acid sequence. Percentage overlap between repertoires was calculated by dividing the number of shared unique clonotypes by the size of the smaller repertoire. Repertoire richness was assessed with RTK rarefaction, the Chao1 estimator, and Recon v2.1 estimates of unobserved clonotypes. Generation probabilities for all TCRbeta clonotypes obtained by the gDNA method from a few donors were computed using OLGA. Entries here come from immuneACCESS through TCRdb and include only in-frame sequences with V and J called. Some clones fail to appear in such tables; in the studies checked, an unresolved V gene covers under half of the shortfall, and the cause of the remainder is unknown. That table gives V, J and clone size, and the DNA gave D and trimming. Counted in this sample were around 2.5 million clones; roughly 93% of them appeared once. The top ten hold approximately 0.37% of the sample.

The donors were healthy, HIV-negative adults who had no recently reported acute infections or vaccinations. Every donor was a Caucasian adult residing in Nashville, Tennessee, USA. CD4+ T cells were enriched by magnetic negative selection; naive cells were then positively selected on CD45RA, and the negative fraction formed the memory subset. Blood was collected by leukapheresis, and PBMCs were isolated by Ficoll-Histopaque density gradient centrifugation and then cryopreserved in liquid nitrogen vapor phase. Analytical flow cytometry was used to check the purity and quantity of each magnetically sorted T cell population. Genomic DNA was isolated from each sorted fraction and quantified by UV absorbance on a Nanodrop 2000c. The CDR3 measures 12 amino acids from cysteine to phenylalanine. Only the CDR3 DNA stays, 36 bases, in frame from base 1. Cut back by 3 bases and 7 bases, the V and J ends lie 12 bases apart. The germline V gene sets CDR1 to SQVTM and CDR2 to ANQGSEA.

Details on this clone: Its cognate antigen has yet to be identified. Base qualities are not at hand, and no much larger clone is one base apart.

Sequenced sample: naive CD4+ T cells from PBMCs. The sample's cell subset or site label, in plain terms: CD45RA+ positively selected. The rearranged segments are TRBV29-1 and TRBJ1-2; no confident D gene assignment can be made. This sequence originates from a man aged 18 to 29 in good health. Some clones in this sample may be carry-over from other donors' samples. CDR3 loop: CSVEYRLGGYTF. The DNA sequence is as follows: TGCAGCGTTGAGTACCGGTTAGGTGGCTACACCTTC.